These 17 T cell receptor beta chains share one sample of origin, sequenced in a study of blood T cells in healthy people across ages (dated by TCRdb to the mid-2010s). Library preparation employed 5' RACE. Reads for this sample came from an Illumina HiSeq 2500. A second roughly 6 to 12 cycle PCR used a sample-barcoded 5' primer and a J-beta primer mix. The public reads were quality trimmed at Q25 with fastp and then assembled into clones with MiXCR by TCRdb, keeping productive beta chains. Rows with one shared CDR3 protein collapse into an entry with the most common genes and DNA. In all, the sample holds hundreds of thousands of distinct CDR3 sequences, and roughly 56% of those were seen once. The top ten hold 20% to 30% of the sample. The specimen sequenced was blood. The receptors derive from a man aged 40-49 years in good health.

This sequence joins TRBV7-9 and TRBJ2-7, with D unclear. CDR1 and CDR2 from the germline V gene are SEHNR and FQNEAQ (reference sequence). Trimming removed 4 bases from V and 2 bases from J, with 21 bases in between. CDR3 length equals 17 residues. The CDR3, as DNA: TGTGCCAGCAGCTCACCATCACCAGAAATTGCACCCTACGAGCAGTACTTC. Its translation: CASSSPSPEIAPYEQYF.

This clonotype came up a few times. The CDR3 sequence: CASKTGQLYEQYF. The CDR3 DNA sequence: TGTGCCAGCAAAACGGGACAGTTATACGAGCAGTACTTC. V gene TRBV6-1 combines with J gene TRBJ2-7, with 7 bases matching TRBD1. The germline V gene encodes CDR1 MNHNS and CDR2 SASEGT. The CDR3 totals 13 residues. V was pared by 7 bases and J by 4 bases, with 7 bases of the junction left unmatched.

The rearrangement joins TRBV15 to TRBJ2-1; TRBD1 matches at 8 bases. The trim removed 3 bases at V and 1 base at J, leaving 8 bases unmatched. CDR1 and CDR2 (germline): LNHNV, YYDKDF (reference sequence). The CDR3 spans 17 residues. The CDR3 DNA follows: TGTGCCACCAGCAGCCCCTCAGGGGGCTTGTCCTACAATGAGCAGTTCTTC. Protein product: CATSSPSGGLSYNEQFF.

The chain recombines TRBV4-1 with TRBJ2-3; 8 nucleotides match TRBD2. The J segment lost 3 bases and the V segment lost 0 bases, leaving 14 bases of the junction unmatched. Per germline, CDR1 MGHRA and CDR2 YSYEKL. The CDR3 has 19 amino acids. CDR3 in amino acids: CASSQDHTSGGHVTDTQYF. CDR3 DNA sequence: TGCGCCAGCAGCCAAGATCATACTAGCGGAGGACATGTAACAGATACGCAGTATTTT.

The rearrangement links TRBV15 to TRBJ1-2; TRBD1 agrees at 7 bases. The CDR3 is made up of 14 amino acids. With V trimmed by 1 base and J by 6 bases, 5 bases remained unmatched. The germline CDR1 and CDR2 sequences are LNHNV and YYDKDF (reference sequence). The CDR3 spells CATSRVGTENGYTF. The CDR3 DNA reads as TGTGCCACCAGCAGAGTGGGGACAGAGAATGGCTACACCTTC.

This clonotype was counted once. The chain employs TRBV27 and TRBJ1-4, with 7 bases fitting TRBD1. There are 15 residues in the CDR3. The V and J ends lost 3 bases and 8 bases, in that order; junction bases with no gene match: 9. Germline V gene sequence: CDR1 MNHEY, CDR2 SMNVEV (reference sequence). In DNA form, the CDR3 reads TGTGCCAGCAGTTTGGGGAACAGGGGAGGCGAAAAACTGTTTTTT. It yields the protein CASSLGNRGGEKLFF.

The chain recombines TRBV6-2 or TRBV6-3 with TRBJ2-1, with 11 bases identical to TRBD2. J gave up 9 bases and V 6 bases, and 13 bases lay outside the gene matches. The CDR3 extends over 16 amino acids. The germline V gene encodes CDR1 MNHEY and CDR2 SVGEGT. This CDR3 reads CASRPTTSGSRSEQFF. The CDR3 DNA follows: TGTGCCAGCAGACCCACCACTAGCGGGAGCAGGAGTGAGCAGTTCTTC.

This clonotype was seen just once. The gene calls are TRBV2 and TRBJ1-4; D unclear. Deletions cut 8 bases from V and 8 bases from J, with 3 bases between. The CDR3 runs 9 residues. The germline V gene encodes CDR1 SNHLY and CDR2 FYNNEI. CDR3 coding DNA: TGTGCCAGCGGGGAAAAACTGTTTTTT. This encodes CASGEKLFF.

Comment on this clonotype: This clone may be a read error of a much larger clone one base away. The chain has TRBV5-1 and TRBJ2-6; D possibly corresponds to TRBD1 (6 bases). This CDR3 spans 15 amino acids. Germline V gives CDR1 SGHRS, CDR2 YFSETQ. CDR3 DNA: TGCGCCAGCAGCTTGGCTGCAGGGGAAGCCAACGCCCTGACTTTC. As protein: CASSLAAGEANALTF.

This rearrangement joins TRBV21-1 to TRBJ1-5. TRBV21-1 is a recognized pseudogene. The CDR3 contains 15 residues. In nucleotides, the CDR3 is TGTGCCAGCAGCAAAGTGAGAGGAGAAAATCAGCCCCAGCATTTT. This encodes CASSKVRGENQPQHF.

This clonotype was seen just once. The J gene is TRBJ1-6, the V gene TRBV6-6, with D perhaps matching TRBD1 (6 bases). Germline loops: CDR1 MNHNY, CDR2 SVGAGI (reference sequence). The CDR3 totals 15 residues. The V and J ends lost 8 bases and 8 bases respectively, with 19 bases between them. The CDR3: CASVAGEIRDSPLHF. In DNA form, the CDR3 reads TGTGCCAGCGTGGCAGGGGAAATTCGGGATTCACCCCTCCACTTT.

The chain recombines TRBV7-9 with TRBJ1-5; D unresolved. Germline CDR1 SEHNR, CDR2 FQNEAQ (reference sequence). CDR3 length equals 13 residues. The V end was cut by 3 bases, the J end by 3 bases, with 6 bases between. CDR3: CASSFADNQPQHF. The CDR3 DNA is TGTGCCAGCAGCTTTGCCGACAATCAGCCCCAGCATTTT.

This clonotype has a handful of counts. This chain connects TRBV29-1 to TRBJ2-3; a possible D gene is TRBD2 (5 bases). V was clipped by 6 bases and J by 8 bases, with 9 bases between them. This CDR3 is 10 amino acids long. CDR1 SQVTM and CDR2 ANQGSEA come from the germline V gene. The CDR3 bases are TGCAGCGTCTCAAGCGGTACGCAGTATTTT. This gives the protein CSVSSGTQYF.

The J gene is TRBJ2-5, the V gene TRBV30; D unclear. V was pared by 3 bases and J by 5 bases, with 10 bases between. This CDR3 is 12 amino acids long. The V gene's germline CDR1 is GTSNPN and CDR2 SVGIG (reference sequence). CDR3 bases: TGTGCCTGGAGCACCCAGAGGGAGACCCAGTACTTC. Residues: CAWSTQRETQYF. The variable domain in full, with the rest retrieved from reference TRBV30 and TRBJ2-5, is SQTIHQWPATLVQPVGSPLSLECTVEGTSNPNLYWYRQAAGRGLQLLFYSVGIGQISSEVPQNLSASRPQDRQFILSSKKLLLSDSGFYLCAWSTQRETQYFGPGTRLLVL.

The chain joins TRBV5-1 to TRBJ2-1; TRBD2 might be the D (6 bases). Germline assignment: CDR1 SGHRS and CDR2 YFSETQ. The CDR3 has 11 residues. Trimming stripped 7 bases from V and 8 bases from J, with 10 bases between. CDR3 sequence: CASRGFDEQFF. The CDR3 DNA is TGCGCCAGCCGGGGGTTCGATGAGCAGTTCTTC.

This clonotype was counted at least ten times. This sequence joins TRBV27 and TRBJ1-2; no clear D. The ends were cut back, 3 bases at V and 0 bases at J, with 11 bases in the middle. The length of the CDR3 is 15 residues. CDR1 and CDR2 (germline): MNHEY, SMNVEV (reference sequence). The CDR3 DNA sequence: TGTGCCAGCAGTTTCAACCCCGAAGCTAACTATGGCTACACCTTC. This sequence encodes CASSFNPEANYGYTF.

This rearrangement joins TRBV24-1 to TRBJ2-2; D gene uncertain. The CDR3 length is 15 residues. CDR1 KGHDR and CDR2 SFDVKD come from the germline V gene. V lost 4 bases and J lost 2, with 10 bases in between. CDR3 DNA: TGTGCCACCAGTGACTCCAGACGAAACACCGGGGAGCTGTTTTTT. It specifies CATSDSRRNTGELFF.